The clone carrying this T cell receptor (beta chain) turned up a few times. This sample was included in a study of blood T cell repertoires in COVID-19. About the research overall: There were acute and convalescent COVID-19 samples, and they came from the United States, Italy and Spain.

Sequencing was performed with immunoSEQ multiplex PCR; in TCRdb, only in-frame clones are kept and a portion is missing. The repertoire holds about 89,000 clones, 80% seen once, with less than 20% in the top ten. The specimen sequenced was peripheral blood. The TCR originated in a woman older than 75 with acute or convalescent COVID-19.

The CDR3 loop is CASTNGGAGANVLTF. DNA for the CDR3: TGTGCCAGCACTAACGGAGGGGCTGGGGCCAACGTCCTGACTTTC. The V call is TRBV6-5, the J call TRBJ2-6; D is possibly TRBD2 (6 bases). The germline CDR1 and CDR2 sequences are MNHEY and SVGAGI. CDR3 length equals 15 residues. The germline V and J ends were trimmed by 7 bases and 2 bases, with 12 bases remaining between them.